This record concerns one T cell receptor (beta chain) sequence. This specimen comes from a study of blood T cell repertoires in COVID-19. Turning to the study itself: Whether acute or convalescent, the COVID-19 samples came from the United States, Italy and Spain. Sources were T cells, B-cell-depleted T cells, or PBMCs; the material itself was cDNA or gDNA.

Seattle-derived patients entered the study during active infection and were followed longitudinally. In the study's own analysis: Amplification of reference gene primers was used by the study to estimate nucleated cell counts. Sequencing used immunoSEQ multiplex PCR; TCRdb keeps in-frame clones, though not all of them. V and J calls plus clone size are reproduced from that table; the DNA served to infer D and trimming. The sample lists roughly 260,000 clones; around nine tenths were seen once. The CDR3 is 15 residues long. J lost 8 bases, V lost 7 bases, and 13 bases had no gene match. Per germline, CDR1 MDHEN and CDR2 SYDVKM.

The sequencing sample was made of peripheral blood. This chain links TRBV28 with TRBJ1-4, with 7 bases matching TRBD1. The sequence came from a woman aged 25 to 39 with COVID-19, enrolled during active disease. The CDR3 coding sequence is TGTGCCAGCACTGGGACAGCACTAGGGCAAGAAAAACTGTTTTTT. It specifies CASTGTALGQEKLFF.